This T cell receptor (beta chain) was identified during a study of radiotherapy plus CTLA-4 blockade in lung cancer. Study-wide results and caveats: Reports identified early blood T cell clone dynamics, with interferon-beta, as the best response predictor.

The germline gives CDR1 SNHLY, CDR2 FYNNEI. The CDR3 runs to 18 residues. V lost 6 bases and J lost 1; bases outside the gene matches: 10. This table comes from immunoSEQ multiplex PCR, and its TCRdb copy is limited to in-frame clones, with some not included. Altogether roughly 54,000 clones are present, 84% being singletons, with the ten largest covering 4.5% to 5%. A remark on this clone: Antigen unknown.

The TCR was taken from a human donor with non-small cell lung cancer whose response to radiotherapy plus ipilimumab could not be evaluated. The V and J genes are TRBV2 and TRBJ2-1, with 12 bases that match TRBD2. The input for sequencing was peripheral blood, taken from a patient treated with radiotherapy plus ipilimumab. CDR3 in amino acids: CASSRRRTSGISYNEQFF. The CDR3 DNA reads TGTGCCAGCAGCAGACGGCGGACTAGCGGGATATCCTACAATGAGCAGTTCTTC.